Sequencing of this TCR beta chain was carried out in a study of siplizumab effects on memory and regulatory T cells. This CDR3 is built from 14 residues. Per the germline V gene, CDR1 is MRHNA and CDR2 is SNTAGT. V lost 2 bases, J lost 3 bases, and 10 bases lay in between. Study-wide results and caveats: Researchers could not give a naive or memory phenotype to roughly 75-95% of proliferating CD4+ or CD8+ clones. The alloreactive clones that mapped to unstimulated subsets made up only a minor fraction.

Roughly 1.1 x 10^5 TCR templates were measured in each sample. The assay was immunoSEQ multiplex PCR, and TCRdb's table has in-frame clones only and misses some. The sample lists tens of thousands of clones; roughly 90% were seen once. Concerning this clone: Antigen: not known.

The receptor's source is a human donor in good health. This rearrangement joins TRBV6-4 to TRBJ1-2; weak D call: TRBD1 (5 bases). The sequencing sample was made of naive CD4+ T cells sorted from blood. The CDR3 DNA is TGTGCCAGCAGTGACGGAACGGGGGACTATGGCTACACCTTC. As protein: CASSDGTGDYGYTF.